This TCR beta chain appears in the sequencing data of a study of blood T cell repertoires in COVID-19. Study information: Sample material is recorded as cDNA or gDNA derived from T cells, B-cell-depleted T cells, or PBMCs.

The assay was immunoSEQ multiplex PCR, and TCRdb's table has in-frame clones only and misses some. The table has more than 95,000 clones, roughly 90% seen once. Germline CDR1 reads SQVTM; CDR2 reads ANQGSEA. The V end was cut by 6 bases, the J end by 4 bases, with 13 bases between. The CDR3 totals 13 residues. The clonotype was recovered from a human donor in a cohort sampled during active COVID-19. Sequenced sample: peripheral blood. The V and J genes are TRBV29-1 and TRBJ1-5, with D possibly matching TRBD1 (5 bases). The CDR3 DNA reads as TGCAGCGTCCAGGGTGCAGCTAATCAGCCCCAGCATTTT. Protein: CSVQGAANQPQHF.